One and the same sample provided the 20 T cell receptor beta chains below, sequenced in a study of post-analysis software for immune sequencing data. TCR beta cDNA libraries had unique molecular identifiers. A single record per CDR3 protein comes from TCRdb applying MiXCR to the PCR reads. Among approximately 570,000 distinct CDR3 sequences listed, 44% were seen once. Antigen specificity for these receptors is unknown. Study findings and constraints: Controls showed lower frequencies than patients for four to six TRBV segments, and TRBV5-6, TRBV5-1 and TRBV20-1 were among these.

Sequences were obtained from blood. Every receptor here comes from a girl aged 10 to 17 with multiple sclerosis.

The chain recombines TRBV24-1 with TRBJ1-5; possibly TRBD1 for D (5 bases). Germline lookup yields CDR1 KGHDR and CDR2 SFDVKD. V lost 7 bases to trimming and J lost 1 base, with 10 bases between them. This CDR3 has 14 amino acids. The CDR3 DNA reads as TGTGCCACCAGCTATGGACAAAGCAATCAGCCCCAGCATTTT. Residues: CATSYGQSNQPQHF.

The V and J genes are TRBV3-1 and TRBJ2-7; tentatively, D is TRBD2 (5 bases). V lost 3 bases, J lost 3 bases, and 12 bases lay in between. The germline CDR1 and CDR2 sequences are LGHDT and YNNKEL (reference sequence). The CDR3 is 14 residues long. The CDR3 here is CASSHSTGDYEQYF. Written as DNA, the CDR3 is TGTGCCAGCAGCCATTCCACCGGGGACTACGAGCAGTACTTC.

The DNA of the CDR3 is TGTGCCAGCAGCTTAGCGCCGGGCAGGGAGGGCGCCTCCTCCTACGAGCAGTACTTC. This encodes CASSLAPGREGASSYEQYF. V and J are TRBV7-9 and TRBJ2-5; TRBD2 aligns across 7 bases. The DNA end favors TRBJ2-7, so the J call may be wrong. The CDR3 length is 19 residues. In germline, CDR1 is SEHNR, CDR2 FQNEAQ (reference sequence).

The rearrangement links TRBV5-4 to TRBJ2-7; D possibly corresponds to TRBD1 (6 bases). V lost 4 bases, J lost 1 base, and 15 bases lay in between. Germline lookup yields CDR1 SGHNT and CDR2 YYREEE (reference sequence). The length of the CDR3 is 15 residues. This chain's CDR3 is CASSQTATGSYEQYF. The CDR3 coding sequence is TGTGCCAGCAGCCAGACGGCAACAGGGTCCTACGAGCAGTACTTC. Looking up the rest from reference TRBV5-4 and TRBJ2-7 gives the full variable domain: ETGVTQSPTHLIKTRGQQVTLRCSSQSGHNTVSWYQQALGQGPQFIFQYYREEENGRGNFPPRFSGLQFPNYSSELNVNALELDDSALYLCASSQTATGSYEQYFGPGTRLTVT.

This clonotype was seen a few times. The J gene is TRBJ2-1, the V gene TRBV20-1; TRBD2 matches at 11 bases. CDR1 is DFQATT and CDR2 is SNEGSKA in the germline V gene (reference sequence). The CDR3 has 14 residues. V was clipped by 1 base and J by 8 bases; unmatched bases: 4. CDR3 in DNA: TGCAGTGCTAGAGGACTAGCGGGATGGGATGAGCAGTTCTTC. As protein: CSARGLAGWDEQFF.

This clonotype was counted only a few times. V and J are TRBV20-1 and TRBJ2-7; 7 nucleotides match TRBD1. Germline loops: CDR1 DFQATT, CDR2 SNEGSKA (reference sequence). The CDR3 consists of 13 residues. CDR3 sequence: CNAAGTATYEQYF. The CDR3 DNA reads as TGCAATGCGGCCGGGACAGCGACATACGAGCAGTACTTC.

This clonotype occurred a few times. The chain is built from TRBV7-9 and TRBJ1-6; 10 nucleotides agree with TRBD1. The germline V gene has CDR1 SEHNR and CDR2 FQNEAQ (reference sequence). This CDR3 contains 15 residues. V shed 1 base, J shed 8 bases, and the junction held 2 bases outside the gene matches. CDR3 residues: CASSLEGTGDSPLHF. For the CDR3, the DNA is TGTGCCAGCAGCTTAGAGGGGACAGGGGATTCACCCCTCCACTTT. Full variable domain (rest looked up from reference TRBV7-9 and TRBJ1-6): DTGVSQNPRHKITKRGQNVTFRCDPISEHNRLYWYRQTLGQGPEFLTYFQNEAQLEKSRLLSDRFSAERPKGSFSTLEIQRTEQGDSAMYLCASSLEGTGDSPLHFGNGTRLTVT.

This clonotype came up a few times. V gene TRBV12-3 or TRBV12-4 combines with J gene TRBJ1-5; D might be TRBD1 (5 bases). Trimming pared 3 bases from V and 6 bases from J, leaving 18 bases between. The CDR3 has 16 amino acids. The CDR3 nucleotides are TGTGCCAGCAGTTTGGGGGGAGTGCGGGGTAGTCAGCCCCAGCATTTT. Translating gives CASSLGGVRGSQPQHF.

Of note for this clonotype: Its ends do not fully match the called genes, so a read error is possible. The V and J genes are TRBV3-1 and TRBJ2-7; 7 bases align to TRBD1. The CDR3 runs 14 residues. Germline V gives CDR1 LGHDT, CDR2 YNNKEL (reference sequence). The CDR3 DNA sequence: TGTGTCAGCAGCCAAAGTGACAGGGCCTACGAGCAGTACTTC. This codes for CVSSQSDRAYEQYF.

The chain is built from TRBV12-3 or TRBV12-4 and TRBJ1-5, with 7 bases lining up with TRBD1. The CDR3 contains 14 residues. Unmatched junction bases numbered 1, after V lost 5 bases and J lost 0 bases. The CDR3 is CASSGDSSNQPQHF. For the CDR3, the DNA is TGTGCCAGCAGTGGGGACAGTAGCAATCAGCCCCAGCATTTT.

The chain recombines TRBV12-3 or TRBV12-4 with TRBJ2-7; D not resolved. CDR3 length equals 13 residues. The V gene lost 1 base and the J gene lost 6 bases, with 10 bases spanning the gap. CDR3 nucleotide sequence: TGTGCCAGCAGTTTAGGGTTTCCCATCGAGCAGTACTTC. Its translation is CASSLGFPIEQYF.

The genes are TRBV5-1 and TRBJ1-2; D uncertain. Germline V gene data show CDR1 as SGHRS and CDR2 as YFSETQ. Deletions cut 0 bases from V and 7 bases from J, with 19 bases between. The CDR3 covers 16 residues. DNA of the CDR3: TGCGCCAGCAGCTTGGGATCGACGGCGGCTACACTTGGCTACACCTTC. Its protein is CASSLGSTAATLGYTF.

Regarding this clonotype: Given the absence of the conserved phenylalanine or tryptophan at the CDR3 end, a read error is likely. CDR3 region: CAWSAGLGEAFL. CDR3 DNA: TGTGCCTGGAGTGCGGGTTTGGGTGAAGCTTTCTTA. The chain joins TRBV30 to TRBJ1-1; D gene ambiguous. Germline assignment: CDR1 GTSNPN and CDR2 SVGIG (reference sequence). The CDR3 length is 12 residues. The V end was cut by 1 base, the J end by 7 bases, with 10 bases between.

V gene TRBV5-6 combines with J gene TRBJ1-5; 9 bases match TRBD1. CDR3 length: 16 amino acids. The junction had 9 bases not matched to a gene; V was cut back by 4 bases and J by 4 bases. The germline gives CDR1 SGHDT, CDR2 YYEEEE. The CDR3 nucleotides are TGTGCCAGCAGCCAGATGGACAGGGGCGGGAATCAGCCCCAGCATTTT. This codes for CASSQMDRGGNQPQHF.

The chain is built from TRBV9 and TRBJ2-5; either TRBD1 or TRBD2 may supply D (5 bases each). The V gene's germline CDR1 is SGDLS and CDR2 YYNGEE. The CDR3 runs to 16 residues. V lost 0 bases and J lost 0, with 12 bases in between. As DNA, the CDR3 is TGTGCCAGCAGCGTAGGGGACCACGGGCACCAAGAGACCCAGTACTTC. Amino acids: CASSVGDHGHQETQYF.

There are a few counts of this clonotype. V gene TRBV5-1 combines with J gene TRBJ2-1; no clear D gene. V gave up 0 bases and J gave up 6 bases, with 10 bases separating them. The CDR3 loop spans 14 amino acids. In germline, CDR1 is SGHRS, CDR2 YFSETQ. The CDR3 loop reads CASSLVGIGNEQFF. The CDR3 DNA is TGCGCCAGCAGCTTGGTAGGGATCGGCAATGAGCAGTTCTTC.

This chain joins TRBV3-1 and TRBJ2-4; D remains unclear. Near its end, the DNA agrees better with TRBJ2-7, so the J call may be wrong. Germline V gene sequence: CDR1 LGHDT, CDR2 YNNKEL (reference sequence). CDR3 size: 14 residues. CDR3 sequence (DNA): TGTGCCAGCAGCCAAGTCGGCCCCCGCCACGAGCAGTACTTC. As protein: CASSQVGPRHEQYF.

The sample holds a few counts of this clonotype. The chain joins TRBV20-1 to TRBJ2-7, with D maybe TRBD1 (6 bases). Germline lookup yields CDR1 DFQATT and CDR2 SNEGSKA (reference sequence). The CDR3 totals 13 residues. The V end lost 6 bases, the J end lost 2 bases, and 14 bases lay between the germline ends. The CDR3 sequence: CSALRDIPYEQYF. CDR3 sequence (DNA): TGCAGTGCCCTAAGGGACATACCCTACGAGCAGTACTTC.

In DNA form, the CDR3 reads TGTGCCAGCAGCTTAGAAAGGGGAGAGATGAACACTGAAGCTTTCTTT. This sequence encodes CASSLERGEMNTEAFF. The chain joins TRBV7-8 to TRBJ1-1; perhaps TRBD1 as D (5 bases). From germline, CDR1 is SGHVS and CDR2 FQNEAQ. With 1 base removed from V and 0 bases from J, the gap between germline ends came to 12 bases. This CDR3 has 16 amino acids.

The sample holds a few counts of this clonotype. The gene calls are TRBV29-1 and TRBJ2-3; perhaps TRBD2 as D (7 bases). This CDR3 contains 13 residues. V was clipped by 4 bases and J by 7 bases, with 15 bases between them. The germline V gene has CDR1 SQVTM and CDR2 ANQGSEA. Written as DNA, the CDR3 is TGCAGCGTTGCAAAGGGGGGGACCAATACGCAGTATTTT. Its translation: CSVAKGGTNTQYF.